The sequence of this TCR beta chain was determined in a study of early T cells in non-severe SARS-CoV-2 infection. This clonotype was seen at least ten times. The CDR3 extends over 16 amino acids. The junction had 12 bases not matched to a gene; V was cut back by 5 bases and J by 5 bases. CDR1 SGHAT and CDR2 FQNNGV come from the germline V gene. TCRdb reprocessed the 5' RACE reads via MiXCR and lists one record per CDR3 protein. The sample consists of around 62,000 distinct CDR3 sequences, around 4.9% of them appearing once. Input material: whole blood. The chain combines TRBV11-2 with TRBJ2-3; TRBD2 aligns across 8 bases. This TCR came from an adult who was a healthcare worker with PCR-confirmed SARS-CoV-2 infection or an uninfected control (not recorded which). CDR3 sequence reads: CASSPTLTSVEDTQYF. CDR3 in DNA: TGTGCCAGCAGCCCTACCCTGACTAGCGTTGAAGATACGCAGTATTTT.